This T cell receptor beta chain was retrieved from a study of T cell repertoires in cytomegalovirus infection. Whole-study context: Well-studied HLA-B-restricted CMV epitopes were used in the study alongside recently identified HLA-C-restricted ones. Through public TCR beta signatures, both CMV infection and matching HLA type were indicated.

The study's findings and limits: HLA-C-restricted CMV-specific TCR beta clonotypes prevailed in the ex vivo response.

Only a few counts were recorded for this clonotype. Its antigen remains unidentified. The CDR3 consists of 11 residues. The V gene lost 8 bases and the J gene lost 3 bases, with 8 bases spanning the gap. CDR1 and CDR2 (germline): MNHEY, SMNVEV (reference sequence). TCRdb ran MiXCR on the reads and lists one entry per CDR3 protein. The sample has about a million distinct CDR3 sequences; roughly 30% are singletons. The clonotype originates from a human donor in good health (CMV status not recorded). Some clones in this sample may be carry-over from other donors' samples. This chain links TRBV27 with TRBJ2-7, with unresolved D. Specimen: cultured CD8+ T cells from PBMCs, collected from culture after CMV antigen stimulation. The CDR3 sequence: CASGEFYEQYV. CDR3 DNA sequence: TGTGCCAGCGGAGAGTTCTACGAGCAGTACGTC.